This note documents a single T cell receptor (beta chain) sequence. These data belong to a study of regulatory T cells in long-lasting Graves disease. As for time point: newly diagnosed GD, antithyroid drugs for less than 3 months. The TCR library was made from RNA that had been extracted from PBMCs in TRIzol. CDR3-region Arm-PCR and iRepertoire HTBI primers produced the TCR beta libraries. TCRdb re-called the multiplex PCR reads through MiXCR, storing one row per CDR3 protein. The sample carries 350,000 to 450,000 distinct CDR3 sequences, 15% recorded once. The CDR3 is 14 residues long. V shed 5 bases, J shed 3 bases, and the junction held 6 bases outside the gene matches. The V gene's germline CDR1 is SGDLS and CDR2 YYNGEE. These data were also filed under a second study, of T cells in Graves' hyperthyroidism and ophthalmopathy.

The sequencing here drew on peripheral blood mononuclear cells (PBMCs), taken at new diagnosis, from a patient treated with antithyroid drugs. The chain links TRBV9 to TRBJ2-7, with TRBD1 matching 9 bases. The origin of this receptor is a woman in her twenties or thirties with Graves disease. The CDR3 nucleotides are TGTGCCAGCAGTTTCCGGGACAGGGACTACGAGCAGTACTTC. It is translated as CASSFRDRDYEQYF.